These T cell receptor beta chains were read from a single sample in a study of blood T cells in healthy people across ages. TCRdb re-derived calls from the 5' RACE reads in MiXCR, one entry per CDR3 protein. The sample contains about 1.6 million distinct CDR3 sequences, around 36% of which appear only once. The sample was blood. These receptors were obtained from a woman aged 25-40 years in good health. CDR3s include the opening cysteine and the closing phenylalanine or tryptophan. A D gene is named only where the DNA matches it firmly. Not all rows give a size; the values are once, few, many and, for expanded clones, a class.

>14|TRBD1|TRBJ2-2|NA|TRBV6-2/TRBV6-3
TGTGCCAGTTTACAGGGGCCGGCCACCGGGGAGCTGTTTTTT
CASLQGPATGELFF
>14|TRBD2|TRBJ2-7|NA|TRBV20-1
TGCAGTGCTAGAGTCCCCAGCGGGAGATACGAGCAGTACTTC
CSARVPSGRYEQYF
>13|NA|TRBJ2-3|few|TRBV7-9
TGTGCCCACCGAGGCGGGGTGGAAGATACGCAGTATTTT
CAHRGGVEDTQYF
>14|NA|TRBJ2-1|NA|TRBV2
TGTGCCAGCAGCTTAGCGTTCAAGGAGGATGAGCAGTTCTTC
CASSLAFKEDEQFF
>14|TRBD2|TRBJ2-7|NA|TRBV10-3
TGTACCATCGGAACTAGCGGGGGGGCCGGCGAGCAGTACTTC
CTIGTSGGAGEQYF
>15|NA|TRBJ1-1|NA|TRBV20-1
TGCAGTGCTAGACCTCCGGGGACGCTGAACACTGAAGCTTTCTTT
CSARPPGTLNTEAFF
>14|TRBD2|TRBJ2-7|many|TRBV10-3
TGTGCCACCGGACTAGCGGGGGGGCCGGGGGAGCAGTACTTC
CATGLAGGPGEQYF
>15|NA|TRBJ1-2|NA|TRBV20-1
TGCAGTGCTAGAGACGCCGGATCTGCTAACTATGGCTACACCTTC
CSARDAGSANYGYTF
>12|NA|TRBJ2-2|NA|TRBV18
TGTGCCGGAGGGCCGAACACCGGGGAGCTGTTTTTT
CAGGPNTGELFF
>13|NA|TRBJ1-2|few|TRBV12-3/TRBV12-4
TGTGCCAGCAGTCCAACAGGGCCTTATGGCTACACCTTC
CASSPTGPYGYTF
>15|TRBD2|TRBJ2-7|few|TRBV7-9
TGTGCCAGCAGCTTTTCCGGGACTAGCTTCCACGAGCAGTACTTC
CASSFSGTSFHEQYF
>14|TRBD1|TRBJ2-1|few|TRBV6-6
TGTGCCAGCAGTTACTCGGGACAGGCCAATGAGCAGTTCTTC
CASSYSGQANEQFF
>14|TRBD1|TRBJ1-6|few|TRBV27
TGTGCCAGCAGAACAGGGGGACGGAATTCACCCCTCCACTTT
CASRTGGRNSPLHF
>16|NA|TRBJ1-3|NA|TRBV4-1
TGCGCCAGCAGCCAACCTGAAGTAAGCTCTGGAAACACCATATATTTT
CASSQPEVSSGNTIYF
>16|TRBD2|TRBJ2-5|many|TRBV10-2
TGCGCCAGCAGCCCTGAGGGAGCGGGGGCGAAAGAGACCCAGTACTTC
CASSPEGAGAKETQYF
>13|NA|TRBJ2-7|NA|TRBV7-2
TGTGCCAGCAGCTTGACTACTTTCTACGAGCAGTACTTC
CASSLTTFYEQYF
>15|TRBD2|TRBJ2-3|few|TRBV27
TGTGCCAGCAGCAGAGGGACTAGCGGGGTGGATACGCAGTATTTT
CASSRGTSGVDTQYF
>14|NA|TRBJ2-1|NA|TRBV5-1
TGCGCCAGCAGCTTGGGTTCGAAGGGCGATGAGCAGTTCTTC
CASSLGSKGDEQFF
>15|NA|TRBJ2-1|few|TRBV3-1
TGTGCCAGCAGCCACGTTGGAGAGGTCTACAATGAGCAGTTCTTC
CASSHVGEVYNEQFF
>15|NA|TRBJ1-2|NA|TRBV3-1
TGTGCCAGCAGCCAAGACTTGACGGAGAACTATGGCTACACCTTC
CASSQDLTENYGYTF
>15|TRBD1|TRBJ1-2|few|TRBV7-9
TGTGCCAGCAGCTTCCCGACAGGGATTACCTATGGCTACACCTTC
CASSFPTGITYGYTF
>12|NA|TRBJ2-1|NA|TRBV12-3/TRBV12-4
TGTGCCAGCGAGTCGAGGGGGAATGAGCAGTTCTTC
CASESRGNEQFF
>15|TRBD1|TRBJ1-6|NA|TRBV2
TGTGCCAGCAGCCAACACCGGGACAGTAATTCACCCCTCCACTTT
CASSQHRDSNSPLHF
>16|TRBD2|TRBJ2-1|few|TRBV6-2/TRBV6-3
TGTGCCAGCAGTTACCTCCTAGCGGGAGGATACAATGAGCAGTTCTTC
CASSYLLAGGYNEQFF
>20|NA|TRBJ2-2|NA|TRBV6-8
TGTGCCAGCAGTTACGGGGACGGTTACCAATTTAGAGTTGACACCGGGGAGCTGTTTTTT
CASSYGDGYQFRVDTGELFF
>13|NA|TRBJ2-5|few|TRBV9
TGTGCCAGCAGCGTGGATCCCAGGGAGACCCAGTACTTC
CASSVDPRETQYF
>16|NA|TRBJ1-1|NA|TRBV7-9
TGTGCCAGCAGCCCTAGTTGGGGACACGTGAACACTGAAGCTTTCTTT
CASSPSWGHVNTEAFF
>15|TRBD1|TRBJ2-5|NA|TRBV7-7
TGTGCCAGCAGCTCCACAGGGGGCAAAGGGGAGACCCAGTACTTC
CASSSTGGKGETQYF
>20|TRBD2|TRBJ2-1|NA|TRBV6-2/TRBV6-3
TGTGCCAGCAGTTACTGGACTAGCGGGGGGCCTCCCTACAGTGCGATTGAGCAGTTCTTC
CASSYWTSGGPPYSAIEQFF